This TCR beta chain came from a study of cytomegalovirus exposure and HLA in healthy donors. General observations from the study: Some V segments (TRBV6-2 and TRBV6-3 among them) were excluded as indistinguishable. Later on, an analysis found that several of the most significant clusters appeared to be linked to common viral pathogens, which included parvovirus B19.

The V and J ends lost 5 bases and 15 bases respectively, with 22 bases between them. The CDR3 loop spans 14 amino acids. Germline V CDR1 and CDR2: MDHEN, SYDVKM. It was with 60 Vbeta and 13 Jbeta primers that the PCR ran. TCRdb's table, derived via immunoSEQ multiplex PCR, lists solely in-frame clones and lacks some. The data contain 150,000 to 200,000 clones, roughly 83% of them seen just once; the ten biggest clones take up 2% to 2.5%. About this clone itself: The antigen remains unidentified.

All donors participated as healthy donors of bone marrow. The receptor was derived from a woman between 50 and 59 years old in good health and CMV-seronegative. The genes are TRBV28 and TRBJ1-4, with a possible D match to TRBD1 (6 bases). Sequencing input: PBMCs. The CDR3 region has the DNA TGTGCCAGCAGTGAACAGGGAGGGGGGAGATTATTGTTTTTT. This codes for CASSEQGGGRLLFF. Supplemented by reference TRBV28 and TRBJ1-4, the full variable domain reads DVKVTQSSRYLVKRTGEKVFLECVQDMDHENMFWYRQDPGLGLRLIYFSYDVKMKEKGDIPEGYSVSREKKERFSLILESASTNQTSMYLCASSEQGGGRLLFFGSGTQLSVL.